This T cell receptor beta chain is drawn from a study of response to subunit inactivated influenza vaccine. Each CDR3 protein is one row after TCRdb ran MiXCR on the RT-PCR reads. This table holds approximately 530,000 distinct CDR3 sequences, 13% found once. V was pared by 1 base and J by 0 bases, with 10 bases between. The CDR3 is 17 residues long. Source: PBMCs from blood, taken 45 days after vaccination. This receptor was identified in a man aged 45-65 years who received an inactivated influenza vaccine. V and J are TRBV12-3 or TRBV12-4 and TRBJ2-6, with D perhaps given as TRBD1 or TRBD2 (6 bases each). The CDR3 sequence: CASSLGGALSGANVLTF. The CDR3 DNA is TGTGCCAGCAGTTTAGGGGGGGCCCTCTCTGGGGCCAACGTCCTGACTTTC.